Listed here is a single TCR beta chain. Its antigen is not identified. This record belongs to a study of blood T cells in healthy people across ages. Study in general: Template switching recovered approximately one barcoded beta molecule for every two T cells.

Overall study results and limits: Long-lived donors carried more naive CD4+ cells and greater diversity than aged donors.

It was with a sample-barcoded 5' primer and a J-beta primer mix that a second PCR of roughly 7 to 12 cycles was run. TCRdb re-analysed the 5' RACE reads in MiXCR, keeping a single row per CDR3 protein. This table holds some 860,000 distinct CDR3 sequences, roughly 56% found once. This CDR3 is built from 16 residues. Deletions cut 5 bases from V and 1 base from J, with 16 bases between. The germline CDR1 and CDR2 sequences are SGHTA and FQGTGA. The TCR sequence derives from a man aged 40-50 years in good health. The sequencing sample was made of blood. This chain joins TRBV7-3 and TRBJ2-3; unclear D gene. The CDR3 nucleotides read TGTGCCAGCAGCCCCCCGCCGGTCTTGGGCACAGATACGCAGTATTTT. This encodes CASSPPPVLGTDTQYF.